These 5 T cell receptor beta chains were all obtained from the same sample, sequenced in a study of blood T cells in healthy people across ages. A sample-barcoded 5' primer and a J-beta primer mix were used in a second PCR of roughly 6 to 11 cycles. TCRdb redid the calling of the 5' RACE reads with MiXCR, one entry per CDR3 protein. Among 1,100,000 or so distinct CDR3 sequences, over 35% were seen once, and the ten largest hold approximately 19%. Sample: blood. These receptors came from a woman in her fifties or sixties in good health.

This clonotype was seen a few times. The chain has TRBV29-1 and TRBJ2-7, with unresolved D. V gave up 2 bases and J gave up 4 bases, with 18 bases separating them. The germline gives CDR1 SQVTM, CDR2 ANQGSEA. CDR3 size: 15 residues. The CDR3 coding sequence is TGCAGCGTTGAAAAGGCCCTCTCCCTCGGGTACGAGCAGTACTTC. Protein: CSVEKALSLGYEQYF.

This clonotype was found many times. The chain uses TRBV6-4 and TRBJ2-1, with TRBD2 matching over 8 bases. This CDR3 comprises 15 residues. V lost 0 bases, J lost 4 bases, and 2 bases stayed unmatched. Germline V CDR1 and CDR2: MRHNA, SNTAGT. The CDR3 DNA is TGTGCCAGCAGTGACTCGCGGGGGGTGTACAATGAGCAGTTCTTC. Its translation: CASSDSRGVYNEQFF.

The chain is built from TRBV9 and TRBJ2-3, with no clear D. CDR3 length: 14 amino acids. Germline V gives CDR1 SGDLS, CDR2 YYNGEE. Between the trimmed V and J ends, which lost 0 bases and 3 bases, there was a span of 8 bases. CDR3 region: CASSVAGATDTQYF. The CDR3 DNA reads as TGTGCCAGCAGCGTAGCTGGAGCGACAGATACGCAGTATTTT.

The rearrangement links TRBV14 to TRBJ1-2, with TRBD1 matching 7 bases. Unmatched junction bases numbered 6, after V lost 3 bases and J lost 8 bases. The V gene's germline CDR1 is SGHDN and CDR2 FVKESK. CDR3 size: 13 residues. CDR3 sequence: CASSHDLDRGYTF. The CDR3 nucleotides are TGTGCCAGCAGCCACGACTTGGACAGGGGCTACACCTTC.

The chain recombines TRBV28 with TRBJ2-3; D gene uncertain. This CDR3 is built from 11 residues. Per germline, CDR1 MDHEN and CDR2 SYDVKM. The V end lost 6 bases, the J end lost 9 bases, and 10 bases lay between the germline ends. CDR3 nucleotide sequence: TGTGCCAGCAGCGAAGTACGGACGCAGTATTTT. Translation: CASSEVRTQYF.